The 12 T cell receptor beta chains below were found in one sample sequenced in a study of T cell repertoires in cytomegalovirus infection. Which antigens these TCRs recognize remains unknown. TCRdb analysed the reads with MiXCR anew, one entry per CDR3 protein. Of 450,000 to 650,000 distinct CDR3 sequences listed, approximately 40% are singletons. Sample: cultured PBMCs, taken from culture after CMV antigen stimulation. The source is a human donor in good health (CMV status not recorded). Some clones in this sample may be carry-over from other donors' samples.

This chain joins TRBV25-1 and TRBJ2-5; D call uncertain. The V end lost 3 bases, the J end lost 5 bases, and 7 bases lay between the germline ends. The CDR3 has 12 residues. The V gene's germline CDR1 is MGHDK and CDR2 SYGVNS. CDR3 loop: CASSDYHETQYF. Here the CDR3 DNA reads TGTGCCAGCAGTGACTATCATGAGACCCAGTACTTC. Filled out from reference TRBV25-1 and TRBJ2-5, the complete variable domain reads EADIYQTPRYLVIGTGKKITLECSQTMGHDKMYWYQQDPGMELHLIHYSYGVNSTEKGDLSSESTVSRIRTEHFPLTLESARPSHTSQYLCASSDYHETQYFGPGTRLLVL.

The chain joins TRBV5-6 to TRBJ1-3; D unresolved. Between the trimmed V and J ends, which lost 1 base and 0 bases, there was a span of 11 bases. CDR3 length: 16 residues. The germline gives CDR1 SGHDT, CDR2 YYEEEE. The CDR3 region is CASSLFTISSGNTIYF. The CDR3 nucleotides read TGTGCCAGCAGCTTGTTTACAATCAGCTCTGGAAACACCATATATTTT.

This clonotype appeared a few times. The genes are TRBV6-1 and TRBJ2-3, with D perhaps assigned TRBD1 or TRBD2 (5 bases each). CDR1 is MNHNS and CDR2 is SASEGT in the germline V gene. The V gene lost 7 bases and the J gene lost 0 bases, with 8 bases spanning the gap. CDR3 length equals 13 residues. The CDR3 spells CASKGTSTDTQYF. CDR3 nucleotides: TGTGCCAGCAAGGGGACCAGCACAGATACGCAGTATTTT.

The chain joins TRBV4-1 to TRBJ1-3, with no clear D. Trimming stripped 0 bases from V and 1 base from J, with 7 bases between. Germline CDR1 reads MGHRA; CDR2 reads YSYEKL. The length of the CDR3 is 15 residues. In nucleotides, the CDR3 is TGCGCCAGCAGCCAAGAACCCGCTTCTGGAAACACCATATATTTT. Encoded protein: CASSQEPASGNTIYF.

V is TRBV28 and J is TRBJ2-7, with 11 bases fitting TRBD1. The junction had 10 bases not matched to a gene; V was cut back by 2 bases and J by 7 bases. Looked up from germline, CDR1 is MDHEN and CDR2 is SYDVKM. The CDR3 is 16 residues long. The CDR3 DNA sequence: TGTGCCAGCAGTTTAAACCGGGACAGGGGGGCACGGGAGCAGTACTTC. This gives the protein CASSLNRDRGAREQYF.

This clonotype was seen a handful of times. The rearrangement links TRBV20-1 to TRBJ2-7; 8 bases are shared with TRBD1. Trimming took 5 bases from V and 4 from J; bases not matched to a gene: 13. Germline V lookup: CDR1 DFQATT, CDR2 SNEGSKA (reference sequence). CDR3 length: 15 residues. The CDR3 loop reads CSAFGQGQTQYEQYF. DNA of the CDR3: TGCAGTGCTTTCGGACAGGGACAGACCCAGTACGAGCAGTACTTC.

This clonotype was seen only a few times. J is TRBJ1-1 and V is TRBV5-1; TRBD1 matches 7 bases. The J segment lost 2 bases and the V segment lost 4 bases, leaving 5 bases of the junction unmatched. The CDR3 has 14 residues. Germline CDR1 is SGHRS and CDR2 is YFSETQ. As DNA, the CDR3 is TGCGCCAGCAGCAAGGGGGCGGTTAACACTGAAGCTTTCTTT. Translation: CASSKGAVNTEAFF.

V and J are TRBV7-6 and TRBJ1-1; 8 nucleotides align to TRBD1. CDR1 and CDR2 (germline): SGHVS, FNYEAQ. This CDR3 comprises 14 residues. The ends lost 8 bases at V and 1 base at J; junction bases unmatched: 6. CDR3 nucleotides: TGTGCCAGCGGCGACAGGGGACGGAACACTGAAGCTTTCTTT. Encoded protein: CASGDRGRNTEAFF.

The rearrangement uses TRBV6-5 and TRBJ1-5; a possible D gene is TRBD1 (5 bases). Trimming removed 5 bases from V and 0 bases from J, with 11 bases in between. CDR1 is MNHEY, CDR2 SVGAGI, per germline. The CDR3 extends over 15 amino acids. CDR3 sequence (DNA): TGTGCCAGCAGTCCCGACAGTCTTAGCAATCAGCCCCAGCATTTT. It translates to CASSPDSLSNQPQHF.

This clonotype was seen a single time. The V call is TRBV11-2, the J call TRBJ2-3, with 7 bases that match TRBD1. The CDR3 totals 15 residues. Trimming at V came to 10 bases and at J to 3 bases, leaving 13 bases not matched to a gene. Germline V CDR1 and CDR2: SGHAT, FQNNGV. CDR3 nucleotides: TGTGCCACCTCGAGAGGGGGACAGAGAACAGATACGCAGTATTTT. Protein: CATSRGGQRTDTQYF.

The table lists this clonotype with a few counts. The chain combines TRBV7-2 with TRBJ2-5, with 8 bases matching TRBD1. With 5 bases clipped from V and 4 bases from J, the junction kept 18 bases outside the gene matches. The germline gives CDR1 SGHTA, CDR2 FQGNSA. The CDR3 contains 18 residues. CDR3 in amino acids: CASSLTAGQDYIGETQYF. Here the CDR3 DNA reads TGTGCCAGCAGCCTAACCGCGGGACAGGACTATATCGGAGAGACCCAGTACTTC.

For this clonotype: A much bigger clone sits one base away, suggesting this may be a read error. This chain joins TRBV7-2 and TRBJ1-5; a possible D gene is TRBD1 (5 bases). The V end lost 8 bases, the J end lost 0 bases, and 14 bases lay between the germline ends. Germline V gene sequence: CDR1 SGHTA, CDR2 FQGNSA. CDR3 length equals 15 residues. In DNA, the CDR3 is TGTGCCAGCGGCCTAAGGGACGTTAGCAATCAGCCCCAGCATTTT. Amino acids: CASGLRDVSNQPQHF.